These T cell receptor beta chains were read from a single sample in a study of blood T cells in healthy people across ages. One entry per CDR3 protein results from TCRdb running MiXCR on the 5' RACE reads. The sample holds roughly 1.4 million distinct CDR3 sequences, approximately 63% seen once. Sequencing used blood. These receptors were collected from a man between 18 and 29 years old in good health. Each CDR3 is given with its conserved first and last residue. A D gene is named only where the DNA matches it firmly. Size is omitted from some rows. Given values are once, few, many or a class for expanded clones.

j_gene | v_gene | abundance | d_gene | CDR3aa | CDR3nt
TRBJ2-4 | TRBV27 | few | TRBD1 | CASSGGQGDKNIQYF | TGTGCCAGCAGTGGGGGACAGGGAGACAAAAACATTCAGTACTTC
TRBJ2-7 | TRBV24-1 | - | - | CATSIRGYNEQYF | TGTGCCACCAGTATCAGGGGTTACAATGAGCAGTACTTC
TRBJ1-4 | TRBV10-3 | - | - | CAISEKGGSSEKLFF | TGTGCCATCAGTGAAAAGGGTGGTTCGAGTGAAAAACTGTTTTTT
TRBJ2-7 | TRBV7-9 | - | - | CASSQSGTNPYEQYF | TGTGCCAGCAGCCAATCGGGGACAAACCCCTACGAGCAGTACTTC
TRBJ2-5 | TRBV4-1 | few | - | CASSQVDTGSETQYF | TGCGCCAGCAGCCAAGTCGATACAGGGTCAGAGACCCAGTACTTC
TRBJ2-5 | TRBV7-2 | - | - | CASSPGKIGSQETQYF | TGTGCCAGCAGCCCGGGCAAGATCGGGAGCCAAGAGACCCAGTACTTC
TRBJ2-1 | TRBV20-1 | - | TRBD2 | CSARDLAGGKDEQFF | TGCAGTGCTAGAGACCTAGCGGGAGGTAAAGATGAGCAGTTCTTC
TRBJ2-3 | TRBV29-1 | few | - | CSVGGMGTSTDTQYF | TGCAGCGTTGGTGGCATGGGTACTAGCACAGATACGCAGTATTTT
TRBJ2-1 | TRBV6-5 | - | - | CASSIRDGEQFF | TGTGCCAGCAGTATCAGGGACGGTGAGCAGTTCTTC
TRBJ2-2 | TRBV7-2 | - | - | CASSSGTLYTGELFF | TGTGCCAGCAGCTCCGGGACCTTGTACACCGGGGAGCTGTTTTTT
TRBJ2-3 | TRBV13 | few | - | CASSSNQGPDTQYF | TGTGCCAGCAGCTCGAATCAGGGCCCAGATACGCAGTATTTT
TRBJ2-7 | TRBV12-3/TRBV12-4 | - | - | CASRLGLNEQYF | TGTGCCAGCAGGTTAGGTTTGAACGAGCAGTACTTC
TRBJ2-7 | TRBV6-5 | once | TRBD2 | CASSYRLAGSSDGYEQYF | TGTGCCAGCAGTTACCGGCTAGCGGGATCCTCAGATGGCTACGAGCAGTACTTC
TRBJ2-1 | TRBV11-2 | - | TRBD2 | CASLGGRRLYNEQFF | TGTGCCAGCCTCGGGGGGAGGCGCCTTTACAATGAGCAGTTCTTC
TRBJ2-1 | TRBV12-3/TRBV12-4 | few | - | CASSISGGEQFF | TGTGCCAGCAGTATTAGCGGCGGTGAGCAGTTCTTC
TRBJ2-7 | TRBV5-1 | - | - | CASSPLDTTYEQYF | TGCGCCAGCAGCCCGCTCGACACCACCTACGAGCAGTACTTC
TRBJ1-2 | TRBV7-9 | - | - | CASSLSQGYTF | TGTGCCAGCAGCTTAAGTCAGGGCTACACCTTC
TRBJ1-1 | TRBV7-9 | - | - | CASSTGGAEAFF | TGTGCCAGCAGCACCGGGGGGGCTGAAGCTTTCTTT
TRBJ2-3 | TRBV6-6 | many | TRBD2 | CASSPPGLAEADTQYF | TGTGCCAGCAGCCCACCCGGACTAGCGGAGGCAGATACGCAGTATTTT
TRBJ2-3 | TRBV2 | few | TRBD2 | CARREFADTQYF | TGTGCCAGGCGGGAGTTCGCAGATACGCAGTATTTT
TRBJ2-4 | TRBV6-2/TRBV6-3 | - | TRBD2 | CASSSRTSWYF | TGTGCCAGCAGTTCGCGGACTAGCTGGTACTTC
TRBJ2-7 | TRBV6-5 | - | - | CASTAASGYEQYF | TGTGCCAGCACGGCAGCTTCGGGCTACGAGCAGTACTTC
TRBJ2-4 | TRBV14 | - | - | CASSEGRKNIQYF | TGTGCCAGCTCGGAAGGACGCAAAAACATTCAGTACTTC
TRBJ2-1 | TRBV27 | - | - | CASRPLEKNEQFF | TGTGCCAGCAGACCACTCGAAAAAAATGAGCAGTTCTTC
TRBJ2-1 | TRBV27 | - | - | CASGELGPQADEQFF | TGTGCCAGCGGGGAGCTGGGCCCTCAAGCGGATGAGCAGTTCTTC
TRBJ1-2 | TRBV6-6 | - | - | CASRRHGENYGYTF | TGTGCCAGCAGGAGGCACGGGGAGAACTATGGCTACACCTTC
TRBJ1-2 | TRBV10-3 | few | - | CAISMDVGGGYTF | TGTGCCATCAGTATGGACGTAGGCGGCGGCTACACCTTC
TRBJ1-2 | TRBV6-2/TRBV6-3 | few | - | CASTLTPIKKGYGYTF | TGTGCCAGCACCCTCACGCCGATCAAAAAGGGCTATGGCTACACCTTC
TRBJ2-7 | TRBV12-3/TRBV12-4 | - | - | CASSFSPYYEQYF | TGTGCCAGCAGTTTCTCACCATACTACGAGCAGTACTTC
TRBJ1-4 | TRBV12-3/TRBV12-4 | - | TRBD1 | CASSYRVSGQGNEKLFF | TGTGCCAGCAGTTACCGGGTATCGGGACAGGGTAATGAAAAACTGTTTTTT
TRBJ2-3 | TRBV15 | few | - | CATSRDEGGTQYF | TGTGCCACCAGCAGAGACGAAGGCGGTACGCAGTATTTT
TRBJ1-4 | TRBV27 | - | - | CASSLSRIRGEKLFF | TGTGCCAGCAGTTTATCTCGGATCCGGGGTGAAAAACTGTTTTTT
TRBJ2-2 | TRBV7-2 | - | - | CASSLYSGPGELFF | TGTGCCAGCAGCTTATACTCAGGCCCCGGGGAGCTGTTTTTT
TRBJ2-7 | TRBV20-1 | - | TRBD2 | CSAGLPAGDYNEQYF | TGCAGTGCTGGACTACCAGCGGGAGACTACAATGAGCAGTACTTC
TRBJ2-3 | TRBV4-2 | - | - | CASASLSMGAKTDTQYF | TGTGCCAGCGCCAGCTTGAGTATGGGGGCGAAAACAGATACGCAGTATTTT
TRBJ1-1 | TRBV7-9 | - | TRBD1 | CANSSEIGTGLTEAFF | TGTGCCAACAGCTCTGAGATCGGGACAGGGTTAACTGAAGCTTTCTTT
TRBJ1-1 | TRBV20-1 | once | - | CSLTGVGDTEAFF | TGCTCCCTAACCGGGGTGGGGGACACTGAGGCTTTCTTT
TRBJ1-5 | TRBV7-2 | - | - | CASSLAYNSNQPQHF | TGTGCCAGCAGCTTAGCGTATAACAGCAATCAGCCCCAGCATTTT
TRBJ2-7 | TRBV7-6 | - | - | CASSRDKTGEQYF | TGTGCCAGCAGTCGCGACAAGACGGGCGAGCAGTACTTC
TRBJ2-7 | TRBV6-6 | once | TRBD2 | CASSSNGGAYTYEQYF | TGTGCCAGCAGTTCAAACGGGGGGGCCTATACCTACGAGCAGTACTTC
TRBJ2-1 | TRBV5-1 | few | TRBD2 | CASSYNRLAGGRNEQFF | TGCGCCAGCAGCTATAACCGGCTAGCGGGAGGGCGGAATGAGCAGTTCTTC
TRBJ2-5 | TRBV13 | few | TRBD2 | CASSSGGQRETQYF | TGTGCCAGCAGCTCGGGGGGGCAGCGGGAGACCCAGTACTTC
TRBJ1-4 | TRBV27 | - | TRBD1 | CASSYDRGGEKLFF | TGTGCCAGCAGTTACGACAGGGGCGGTGAAAAACTGTTTTTT
TRBJ2-3 | TRBV29-1 | - | - | CSVGVGIGTDTQYF | TGCAGCGTTGGAGTGGGGATAGGCACAGATACGCAGTATTTT
TRBJ2-1 | TRBV7-2 | - | TRBD2 | CASSLELAGSYNEQFF | TGTGCCAGCAGCTTAGAACTAGCGGGCTCCTACAATGAGCAGTTCTTC
TRBJ2-7 | TRBV5-7 | - | TRBD1 | CASSFGSRRTGENYEQYF | TGTGCCAGCAGCTTCGGCTCTCGGCGGACAGGAGAGAACTACGAGCAGTACTTC
TRBJ2-7 | TRBV20-1 | - | TRBD1 | CSARAGTGGAYEQYF | TGCAGTGCTAGGGCCGGGACAGGGGGCGCGTACGAGCAGTACTTC
TRBJ2-7 | TRBV7-2 | - | - | CASSLVTGSYNEQYF | TGTGCCAGCAGCTTAGTAACAGGAAGCTATAACGAGCAGTACTTC
TRBJ2-1 | TRBV5-1 | - | TRBD2 | CASSVTSGRTYNEQFF | TGCGCCAGCAGCGTGACTAGCGGAAGAACCTACAATGAGCAGTTCTTC
TRBJ1-2 | TRBV5-1 | - | - | CASSLEGGYYGYTF | TGCGCCAGCAGCTTGGAGGGAGGGTACTATGGCTACACCTTC
TRBJ2-5 | TRBV6-2/TRBV6-3 | - | - | CASSPTSTPGTQYF | TGTGCCAGCAGTCCGACGTCCACCCCAGGGACCCAGTACTTC
TRBJ2-3 | TRBV15 | - | - | CATHDRSVTDTQYF | TGTGCCACCCATGACAGGTCCGTAACGGATACGCAGTATTTT
TRBJ2-1 | TRBV29-1 | few | - | CSVERGSGQGNEQFF | TGCAGCGTTGAAAGAGGCTCGGGACAAGGTAATGAGCAGTTCTTC
TRBJ2-5 | TRBV7-2 | - | TRBD2 | CAISYGLAGLQETQYF | TGTGCCATCAGCTACGGACTAGCGGGCCTCCAAGAGACCCAGTACTTC
TRBJ2-3 | TRBV9 | once | TRBD2 | CASSVEVSGGARPTATQYF | TGTGCCAGCAGCGTAGAGGTTAGCGGGGGGGCGAGACCCACAGCTACGCAGTATTTT
TRBJ1-1 | TRBV27 | - | TRBD1 | CASKPGQGARLAFF | TGTGCCAGCAAACCGGGACAGGGGGCGCGTCTAGCTTTCTTT
TRBJ2-7 | TRBV15 | - | - | CATGSQGSGEQYF | TGTGCCACCGGCAGCCAAGGGTCGGGCGAGCAGTACTTC
TRBJ2-1 | TRBV20-1 | - | TRBD1 | CSARKTGGGYEQFF | TGCAGTGCTAGAAAGACAGGGGGTGGCTATGAGCAGTTCTTC
TRBJ2-3 | TRBV2 | - | - | CASRLDTGTDTQYF | TGTGCCAGCAGACTCGACACCGGCACAGATACGCAGTATTTT
TRBJ2-7 | TRBV27 | few | - | CASSLALLGEQYF | TGTGCCAGCAGTTTAGCTCTTCTCGGCGAGCAGTACTTC